What follows is one T cell receptor beta chain and its context. The target antigen is unknown. As originally analysed: Only a few patient CD8+ clones above 1% matched published virus-specific TCRB sequences. The method was immunoSEQ multiplex PCR; TCRdb's version includes in-frame clones alone and lacks a portion of them. V and J calls and clone size come straight from that table; D and trimming were deduced from the DNA. The sample holds about 4,700 clones, roughly 79% seen once. The data stem from a study of somatic mutations in cytotoxic T cells in rheumatoid arthritis. Germline CDR1 MDHEN, CDR2 SYDVKM. The CDR3 is 15 residues long. The V segment lost 6 bases and the J segment 3 bases; nucleotides outside the gene matches: 6. Study-wide points: The identity of the antigens targeted by the expanded CD8+ clones remained unknown. Compared with age-matched healthy controls, rheumatoid arthritis patients did not differ significantly in CD8+ T-cell clonality.

Flow cytometry was used to check the purity of CD4+ and CD8+ cells, which had been isolated by positive magnetic bead selection. The sequenced sample was CD8+ T cells sorted from blood. The V and J genes are TRBV28 and TRBJ2-1; 9 nucleotides agree with TRBD2. This TCR was sampled from a man between 65 and 85 years old with rheumatoid arthritis. The CDR3 is CASRISGGYYNEQFF. In nucleotides, the CDR3 is TGTGCCAGCAGGATTAGCGGGGGATACTACAATGAGCAGTTCTTC. Filled out from reference TRBV28 and TRBJ2-1, the complete variable domain reads DVKVTQSSRYLVKRTGEKVFLECVQDMDHENMFWYRQDPGLGLRLIYFSYDVKMKEKGDIPEGYSVSREKKERFSLILESASTNQTSMYLCASRISGGYYNEQFFGPGTRLTVL.